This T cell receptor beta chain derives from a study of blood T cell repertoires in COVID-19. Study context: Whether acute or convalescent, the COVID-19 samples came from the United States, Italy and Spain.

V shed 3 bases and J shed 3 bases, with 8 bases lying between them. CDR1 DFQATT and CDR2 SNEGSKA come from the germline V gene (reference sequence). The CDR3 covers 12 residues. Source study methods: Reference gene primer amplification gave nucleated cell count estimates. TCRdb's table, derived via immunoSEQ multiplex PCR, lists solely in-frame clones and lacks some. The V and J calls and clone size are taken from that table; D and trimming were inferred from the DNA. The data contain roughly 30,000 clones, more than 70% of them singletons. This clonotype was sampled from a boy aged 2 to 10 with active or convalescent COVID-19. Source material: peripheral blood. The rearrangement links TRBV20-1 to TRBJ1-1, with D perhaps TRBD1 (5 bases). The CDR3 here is CSASRGDTEAFF. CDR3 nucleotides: TGCAGTGCTAGTCGGGGGGACACTGAAGCTTTCTTT.